Following are 19 T cell receptor beta chains from one sample sequenced in a study of identifying expanded T cells in peripheral blood. This table comes from immunoSEQ multiplex PCR, and its TCRdb copy is limited to in-frame clones, with some not included. The data show about 85,000 clones, 70% to 90% seen once. Sequenced sample: blood. Receptors originate from a person aged 18 to 69 in good health.

This sequence joins TRBV18 and TRBJ2-3; perhaps TRBD2 as D (6 bases). Trimming removed 3 bases from V and 3 bases from J, with 10 bases in between. Germline CDR1 reads KGHSH; CDR2 reads LQKENI. There are 14 residues in the CDR3. The CDR3: CASSPSGKTDTQYF. The CDR3, as DNA: TGTGCCAGCTCACCTAGCGGAAAGACAGATACGCAGTATTTT.

V gene TRBV27 combines with J gene TRBJ1-3; D gene ambiguous. Germline CDR1 is MNHEY and CDR2 is SMNVEV (reference sequence). The CDR3 length is 17 residues. Trimming pared 6 bases from V and 0 bases from J, leaving 18 bases between. The CDR3 DNA follows: TGTGCCAGCAGGTTACGGTGGGGTATAGACTCTGGAAACACCATATATTTT. Its protein product is CASRLRWGIDSGNTIYF.

The chain carries TRBV18 and TRBJ1-1; no firm D call. CDR1 is KGHSH and CDR2 is LQKENI in the germline V gene. This CDR3 spans 13 amino acids. V lost 4 bases to trimming and J lost 4 bases, with 10 bases between them. In nucleotides, the CDR3 is TGTGCCAGCTCACTACACAGTTTCACTGAAGCTTTCTTT. Its protein product is CASSLHSFTEAFF.

In its sample, this clone was seen once. The chain has TRBV5-6 and TRBJ2-1; D might be TRBD1 (5 bases). Deletions cut 0 bases from V and 0 bases from J, with 13 bases between. Germline V gene data show CDR1 as SGHDT and CDR2 as YYEEEE. CDR3 length: 17 residues. CDR3 sequence: CASSLGPHQGSYNEQFF. The CDR3 bases are TGTGCCAGCAGCTTGGGGCCGCACCAGGGCTCCTACAATGAGCAGTTCTTC.

The chain is built from TRBV27 and TRBJ2-1; a weak D match, TRBD2 (5 bases). V lost 5 bases to trimming and J lost 0 bases, with 17 bases between them. CDR1 MNHEY and CDR2 SMNVEV come from the germline V gene (reference sequence). The CDR3 contains 17 residues. Written as DNA, the CDR3 is TGTGCCAGCAGTCTAATCGTCGGACTGCCCTCCTACAATGAGCAGTTCTTC. It encodes CASSLIVGLPSYNEQFF.

The V gene is TRBV2, the J gene TRBJ1-5, with D possibly matching TRBD1 (6 bases). Trimming removed 7 bases at V and 4 bases at J, with 11 bases between. This CDR3 has 13 residues. Germline V CDR1 and CDR2: SNHLY, FYNNEI. In DNA, the CDR3 is TGTGCCAGCACCGGACAGCATAATCAGCCCCAGCATTTT. This codes for CASTGQHNQPQHF.

The chain joins TRBV10-3 to TRBJ2-5, with D maybe TRBD2 (5 bases). The CDR3 consists of 13 residues. V lost 6 bases, J lost 1 base, and 9 bases lay in between. The germline CDR1 and CDR2 sequences are ENHRY and SYGVKD. Here the CDR3 reads CAISDYPQETQYF. The CDR3 DNA reads TGTGCCATCAGCGACTATCCCCAAGAGACCCAGTACTTC.

The chain has TRBV5-1 and TRBJ2-3; 8 bases line up with TRBD1. Germline loops: CDR1 SGHRS, CDR2 YFSETQ. The V gene end was trimmed by 0 bases and the J gene end by 3 bases; junction bases not matched to a gene: 0. This CDR3 region has 14 residues. CDR3 DNA sequence: TGCGCCAGCAGCTTGGGGACAGGGACAGATACGCAGTATTTT. It is translated as CASSLGTGTDTQYF. Drawing the rest from reference TRBV5-1 and TRBJ2-3, the complete variable domain is KAGVTQTPRYLIKTRGQQVTLSCSPISGHRSVSWYQQTPGQGLQFLFEYFSETQRNKGNFPGRFSGRQFSNSRSEMNVSTLELGDSALYLCASSLGTGTDTQYFGPGTRLTVL.

This chain connects TRBV4-1 to TRBJ1-5; D might be TRBD1 (5 bases). V lost 0 bases and J lost 6, with 6 bases in between. Germline CDR1 MGHRA, CDR2 YSYEKL. The CDR3 is made up of 13 amino acids. The CDR3 here is CASSQDGGQPQHF. CDR3 bases: TGCGCCAGCAGCCAAGACGGGGGTCAGCCCCAGCATTTT.

The V call is TRBV14, the J call TRBJ1-1; D remains unclear. The CDR3 runs to 13 residues. Looked up from germline, CDR1 is SGHDN and CDR2 is FVKESK. V dropped 0 bases and J dropped 1 base, with 3 bases sitting between them. CDR3 coding DNA: TGTGCCAGCAGCCAAGAGTGGAACACTGAAGCTTTCTTT. Its translation: CASSQEWNTEAFF.

This chain links TRBV5-5 with TRBJ2-1; 12 bases fit TRBD2. CDR1 is SGHKS and CDR2 is YYEKEE in the germline V gene (reference sequence). The junction had 4 bases not matched to a gene; V was cut back by 3 bases and J by 9 bases. The CDR3 runs to 14 residues. This CDR3 reads CASSWRLAGVEQFF. The CDR3 DNA reads TGTGCCAGCAGCTGGAGACTAGCGGGAGTTGAGCAGTTCTTC.

The rearrangement uses TRBV6-5 and TRBJ2-7, with D tentatively TRBD1 or TRBD2 (5 bases each). In germline, CDR1 is MNHEY, CDR2 SVGAGI. The CDR3 consists of 15 residues. V was trimmed by 5 bases and J by 6 bases, leaving 20 bases between them. Written as DNA, the CDR3 is TGTGCCAGCAGTACCCGCTTGGCCTCCGGGGCCGAGCAGTACTTC. It specifies CASSTRLASGAEQYF.

The chain couples TRBV7-2 to TRBJ2-2; TRBD2 aligns across 11 bases. The length of the CDR3 is 14 residues. In germline, CDR1 is SGHTA, CDR2 FQGNSA. The trim removed 9 bases at V and 7 bases at J, leaving 7 bases unmatched. CDR3 bases: TGTGCCAGTGAAACTAGCGGGAGTAACGGGGAGCTGTTTTTT. It translates to CASETSGSNGELFF.

V and J are TRBV5-6 and TRBJ2-7; the match to TRBD1 covers 10 bases. This CDR3 contains 14 residues. Germline-derived CDR1 and CDR2 are SGHDT and YYEEEE. Germline trimming cut 4 bases from V and 2 bases from J; bases unmatched to any gene: 3. The CDR3 protein is CASSRGQGAYEQYF. The DNA of the CDR3 is TGTGCCAGCAGCAGAGGACAGGGGGCCTACGAGCAGTACTTC.

The rearrangement uses TRBV27 and TRBJ1-4; 10 bases are shared with TRBD1. The CDR3 covers 17 residues. Germline V gene data show CDR1 as MNHEY and CDR2 as SMNVEV (reference sequence). The V segment lost 2 bases and the J segment 10 bases; nucleotides outside the gene matches: 13. CDR3 sequence reads: CASSLLRTGQGFVKLFF. CDR3 nucleotide sequence: TGTGCCAGCAGTTTACTTCGCACGGGACAGGGGTTTGTAAAACTGTTTTTT.

This clone was counted once. The chain combines TRBV10-2 with TRBJ1-1; 10 nucleotides line up with TRBD1. Trimming at V came to 6 bases and at J to 1 base, leaving 17 bases not matched to a gene. The germline V gene has CDR1 WSHSY and CDR2 SAAADI. The CDR3 consists of 19 residues. The CDR3, as DNA: TGCGCCAGCAGGGACGGGACAGGGGCGGTCGGGCATCGGAACACTGAAGCTTTCTTT. Its protein product is CASRDGTGAVGHRNTEAFF.

The V call is TRBV5-1, the J call TRBJ2-5; TRBD2 aligns across 15 bases. J gave up 5 bases and V 5 bases, and 16 bases lay outside the gene matches. CDR3 length: 19 residues. Germline V gene lookup returns CDR1 SGHRS and CDR2 YFSETQ. The CDR3 protein is CASSPGGLAGGPLGETQYF. CDR3 in DNA: TGCGCCAGCAGTCCAGGGGGACTAGCGGGGGGCCCCTTGGGGGAGACCCAGTACTTC.

This clone has just a few counts. The rearrangement links TRBV19 to TRBJ1-2, with a tentative D call TRBD1 (5 bases). This CDR3 comprises 17 residues. The V and J ends lost 4 bases and 4 bases respectively, with 22 bases between them. Germline CDR1 reads LNHDA; CDR2 reads SQIVND (reference sequence). CDR3 in amino acids: CASSTQLNLPRGYGYTF. The CDR3 DNA reads TGTGCCAGTAGTACCCAACTAAACCTACCAAGGGGCTATGGCTACACCTTC.

As DNA, the CDR3 is TGTGCCATCAGCCGGGGACAGGGAACCTACGAGCAGTACTTC. Translation gives CAISRGQGTYEQYF. The chain couples TRBV10-3 to TRBJ2-7; 9 bases are a match to TRBD1. The germline V gene has CDR1 ENHRY and CDR2 SYGVKD. The CDR3 contains 14 residues. The trim removed 6 bases at V and 2 bases at J, leaving 5 bases unmatched.